The 20 T cell receptor beta chains below come from one sample, sequenced in a study of shared T cell receptors in the human thymus. The table came from immunoSEQ multiplex PCR; TCRdb's copy has only in-frame clones and leaves some out. The table has roughly 560,000 clones, roughly 74% seen once. The sample was also reused in another study, on human thymus T cells.

Sequenced: thymocytes. All receptors come from a boy less than two years old with a congenital heart defect.

The V and J genes are TRBV4-3 and TRBJ2-1; 11 nucleotides agree with TRBD2. The CDR3 covers 18 residues. Germline CDR1 LGHNA, CDR2 YSLEER. J lost 9 bases, V lost 0 bases, and 13 bases had no gene match. The CDR3 nucleotides read TGCGCCAGCAGCCAAGATCCGACTAGCGGGATGATTAGTAGTGAGCAGTTCTTC. It is translated as CASSQDPTSGMISSEQFF.

J is TRBJ2-2 and V is TRBV23-1; 10 bases match TRBD2. TRBV23-1 is marked as an open reading frame, function uncertain. This CDR3 has 17 residues. With 0 bases clipped from V and 2 bases from J, the junction kept 3 bases outside the gene matches. CDR3 amino acids: CASSQSRTSGNTGELFF. CDR3 sequence (DNA): TGCGCCAGCAGTCAATCGCGGACTAGCGGCAACACCGGGGAGCTGTTTTTT.

The chain recombines TRBV5-1 with TRBJ2-3; 16 bases are a match to TRBD2. Trimming removed 4 bases from V and 2 bases from J; junction bases left unmatched: 10. The CDR3 covers 19 residues. The germline V gene encodes CDR1 SGHRS and CDR2 YFSETQ. CDR3 coding DNA: TGCGCCAGCAGCCCCGTCCCGGGACTAGCGGGAGGGAACACAGATACGCAGTATTTT. Residues: CASSPVPGLAGGNTDTQYF.

This chain uses TRBV21-1 with TRBJ2-2; TRBD2, the table's D call, was not compared with the DNA. TRBV21-1 corresponds to a pseudogene. The CDR3 has 19 amino acids. The CDR3 DNA reads TGTGCCAGCAGCAAAGTAGGGGCCAGACTAGCGGGAGCGCCCGGGGAGCTGTTTTTT. Protein: CASSKVGARLAGAPGELFF.

V and J are TRBV2 and TRBJ2-3; 7 bases match TRBD1. The J segment lost 4 bases and the V segment lost 6 bases, leaving 10 bases of the junction unmatched. The CDR3 loop spans 15 amino acids. Germline CDR1 SNHLY, CDR2 FYNNEI. The CDR3 is CASRADTGAADTQYF. The CDR3 DNA follows: TGTGCCAGCAGGGCAGATACAGGGGCGGCAGATACGCAGTATTTT.

The chain has TRBV23-1 and TRBJ1-2; D might be TRBD1 (5 bases). TRBV23-1 is an ORF, and what it does is uncertain. The CDR3 has 12 amino acids. Trimming left V 2 bases short and J 4 bases short, with 5 bases between. The CDR3: CASSQGAYGYTF. CDR3 bases: TGCGCCAGCAGTCAAGGGGCCTATGGCTACACCTTC.

V and J are TRBV4-1 and TRBJ2-2; TRBD2 is a possible D gene (5 bases). Looked up from germline, CDR1 is MGHRA and CDR2 is YSYEKL. Trimming pared 2 bases from V and 8 bases from J, leaving 21 bases between. The CDR3 runs to 17 residues. CDR3 protein: CASSQSTLRLGGGELFF. The CDR3 DNA follows: TGCGCCAGCAGCCAATCCACGTTGAGGTTGGGCGGGGGGGAGCTGTTTTTT.

This chain uses TRBV5-4 with TRBJ2-3; 10 bases are shared with TRBD2. Germline values: CDR1 SGHNT, CDR2 YYREEE (reference sequence). With 1 base clipped from V and 3 bases from J, the junction kept 8 bases outside the gene matches. The CDR3 totals 17 residues. The CDR3 reads CASSLWVSGRATDTQYF. The DNA of the CDR3 is TGTGCCAGCAGCTTGTGGGTCAGCGGGAGGGCGACAGATACGCAGTATTTT.

This clone has just one count. Other nucleotide sequences in the sample specify the same CDR3. The chain uses TRBV6-5 and TRBJ2-7, with 8 bases that match TRBD1. The CDR3 length is 15 residues. Germline CDR1 and CDR2: MNHEY and SVGAGI. J lost 0 bases, V lost 0 bases, and 1 base had no gene match. The CDR3 spells CASSYSGTGSYEQYF. CDR3 in DNA: TGTGCCAGCAGTTACTCCGGGACAGGCTCCTACGAGCAGTACTTC.

The chain has TRBV7-9 and TRBJ2-7; 15 nucleotides align to TRBD2. With 4 bases clipped from V and 2 bases from J, the junction kept 9 bases outside the gene matches. Germline CDR1 and CDR2: SEHNR and FQNEAQ (reference sequence). The CDR3 is made up of 18 amino acids. Written as DNA, the CDR3 is TGTGCCAGCAGCTCCACCCGGACTAGCGGGAGGGCGACCTACGAGCAGTACTTC. It yields the protein CASSSTRTSGRATYEQYF.

The rearrangement joins TRBV29-1 to TRBJ2-7, with 8 bases lining up with TRBD1. The germline V gene encodes CDR1 SQVTM and CDR2 ANQGSEA. This CDR3 spans 12 amino acids. V lost 3 bases and J lost 6; bases outside the gene matches: 4. CDR3 amino acids: CSVDDRGGEQYF. As DNA, the CDR3 is TGCAGCGTTGATGACAGGGGAGGCGAGCAGTACTTC.

The V gene is TRBV7-3, the J gene TRBJ2-1; weak D call: TRBD2 (7 bases). V was trimmed by 2 bases and J by 4 bases, leaving 18 bases between them. Germline V gene sequence: CDR1 SGHTA, CDR2 FQGTGA. The CDR3 extends over 17 amino acids. CDR3 DNA: TGTGCCAGCAGCTTATTCAGGGAGGGGGAATCGTACAATGAGCAGTTCTTC. Translating it yields CASSLFREGESYNEQFF.

The V call is TRBV18, the J call TRBJ2-3, with 14 nucleotides matching TRBD2. The length of the CDR3 is 19 residues. Unmatched junction bases numbered 8, after V lost 3 bases and J lost 0 bases. The V gene's germline CDR1 is KGHSH and CDR2 LQKENI. The CDR3 DNA is TGTGCCAGCTCACCGGGACTAGCGGGAGAGAGCGCTAGCACAGATACGCAGTATTTT. It yields the protein CASSPGLAGESASTDTQYF.

This rearrangement joins TRBV7-6 to TRBJ2-7, with D hard to call. Germline lookup yields CDR1 SGHVS and CDR2 FNYEAQ. The length of the CDR3 is 13 residues. V gave up 5 bases and J gave up 6 bases, with 14 bases separating them. DNA for the CDR3: TGTGCCAGCAGCCCTAGTCCTGCGAGCGAGCAGTACTTC. Residues: CASSPSPASEQYF.

V usage is TRBV29-1 and J usage is TRBJ1-5; D ambiguous. V shed 4 bases and J shed 2 bases, with 12 bases lying between them. CDR1 and CDR2 (germline): SQVTM, ANQGSEA. The CDR3 length is 14 residues. This chain's CDR3 is CSVGQEGGNQPQHF. CDR3 bases: TGCAGCGTTGGACAAGAAGGTGGCAATCAGCCCCAGCATTTT.

The chain carries TRBV7-9 and TRBJ2-7, with a weak D call TRBD1 (6 bases). With 7 bases removed from V and 4 bases from J, the gap between germline ends came to 17 bases. Germline values: CDR1 SEHNR, CDR2 FQNEAQ (reference sequence). This CDR3 comprises 14 residues. The CDR3: CASKEAGVPYEQYF. As DNA, the CDR3 is TGTGCCAGCAAGGAAGCAGGGGTTCCTTACGAGCAGTACTTC.

The J gene is TRBJ2-5, the V gene TRBV4-3; no clear D gene. The V end lost 0 bases, the J end lost 5 bases, and 10 bases lay between the germline ends. The length of the CDR3 is 14 residues. The V gene's germline CDR1 is LGHNA and CDR2 YSLEER. CDR3 protein: CASSQDGYSETQYF. CDR3 nucleotide sequence: TGCGCCAGCAGCCAAGACGGGTATTCGGAGACCCAGTACTTC.

The chain employs TRBV28 and TRBJ1-5; D might be TRBD1 (6 bases). V lost 3 bases and J lost 7, with 13 bases in between. The CDR3 totals 14 residues. The germline CDR1 and CDR2 sequences are MDHEN and SYDVKM. CDR3 bases: TGTGCCAGCAGTTTGGGACAACGCGGACAGCCCCAGCATTTT. Its translation: CASSLGQRGQPQHF.

This clone was found a few times. The V gene is TRBV5-6, the J gene TRBJ2-3, with 7 bases fitting TRBD2. This CDR3 has 15 amino acids. CDR1 is SGHDT and CDR2 is YYEEEE in the germline V gene. With V trimmed by 6 bases and J by 4 bases, 11 bases remained unmatched. CDR3: CASMSGGRVPDTQYF. The CDR3 DNA is TGTGCCAGCATGTCGGGCGGGAGAGTCCCAGATACGCAGTATTTT.

The chain is built from TRBV6-5 and TRBJ2-3; 7 bases agree with TRBD2. This CDR3 has 16 residues. Unmatched junction bases numbered 7, after V lost 2 bases and J lost 2 bases. The germline V gene has CDR1 MNHEY and CDR2 SVGAGI. The CDR3 spells CASSYVPGRDTDTQYF. In DNA form, the CDR3 reads TGTGCCAGCAGTTACGTTCCAGGGAGGGACACAGATACGCAGTATTTT.